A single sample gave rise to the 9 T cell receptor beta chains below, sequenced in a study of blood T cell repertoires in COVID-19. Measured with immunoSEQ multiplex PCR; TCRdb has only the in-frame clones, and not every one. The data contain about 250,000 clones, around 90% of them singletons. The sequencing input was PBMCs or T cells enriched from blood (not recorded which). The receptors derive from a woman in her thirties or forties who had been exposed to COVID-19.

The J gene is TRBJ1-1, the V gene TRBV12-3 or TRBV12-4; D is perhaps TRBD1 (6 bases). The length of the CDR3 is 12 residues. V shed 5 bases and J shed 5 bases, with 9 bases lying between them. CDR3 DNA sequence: TGTGCCAGCAGTCCTGACAGGACTGAAGCTTTCTTT. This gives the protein CASSPDRTEAFF.

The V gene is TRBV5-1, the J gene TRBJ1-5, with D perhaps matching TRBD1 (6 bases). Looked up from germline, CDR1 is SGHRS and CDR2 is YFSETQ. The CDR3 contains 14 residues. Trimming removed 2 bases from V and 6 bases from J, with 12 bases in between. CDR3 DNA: TGCGCCAGCAGCTTACTACAGGGAACTCAGCCCCAGCATTTT. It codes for CASSLLQGTQPQHF.

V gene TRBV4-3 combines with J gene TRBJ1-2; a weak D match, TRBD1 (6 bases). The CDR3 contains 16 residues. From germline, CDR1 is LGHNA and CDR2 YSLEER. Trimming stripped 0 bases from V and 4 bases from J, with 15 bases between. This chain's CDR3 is CASSQDLRDTIYGYTF. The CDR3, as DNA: TGCGCCAGCAGCCAAGATCTAAGGGACACCATCTATGGCTACACCTTC.

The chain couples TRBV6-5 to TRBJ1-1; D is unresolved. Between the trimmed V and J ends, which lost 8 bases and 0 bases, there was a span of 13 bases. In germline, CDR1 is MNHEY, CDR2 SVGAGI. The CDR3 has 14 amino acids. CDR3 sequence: CASRLVSMNTEAFF. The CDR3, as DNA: TGTGCCAGCCGCCTAGTTTCCATGAACACTGAAGCTTTCTTT.

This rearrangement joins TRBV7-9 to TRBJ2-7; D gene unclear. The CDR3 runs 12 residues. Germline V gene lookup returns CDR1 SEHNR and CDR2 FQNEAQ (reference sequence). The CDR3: CASSLARGRMNV. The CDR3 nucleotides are TGTGCCAGCAGCTTAGCACGCGGCCGCATGAACGTC.

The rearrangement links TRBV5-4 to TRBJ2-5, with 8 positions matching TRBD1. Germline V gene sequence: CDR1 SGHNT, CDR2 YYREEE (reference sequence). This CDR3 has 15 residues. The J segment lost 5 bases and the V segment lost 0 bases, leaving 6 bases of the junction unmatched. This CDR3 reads CASSLAGQGGETQYF. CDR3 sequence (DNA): TGTGCCAGCAGCTTGGCCGGACAGGGTGGGGAGACCCAGTACTTC.

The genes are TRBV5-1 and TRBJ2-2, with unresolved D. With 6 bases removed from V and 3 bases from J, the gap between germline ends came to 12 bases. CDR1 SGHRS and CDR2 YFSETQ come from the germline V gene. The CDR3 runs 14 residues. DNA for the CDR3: TGCGCCAGCAAGGTGATGAGCGACACCGGGGAGCTGTTTTTT. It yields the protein CASKVMSDTGELFF.

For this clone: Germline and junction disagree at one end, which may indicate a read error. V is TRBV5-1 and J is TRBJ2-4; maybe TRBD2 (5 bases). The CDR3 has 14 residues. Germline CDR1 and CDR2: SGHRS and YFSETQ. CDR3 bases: TGTGCCAGCAGCTTGGGTTCGGGGTACAGCATTCAGTACTTC. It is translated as CASSLGSGYSIQYF. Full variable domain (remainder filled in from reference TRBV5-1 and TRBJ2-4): KAGVTQTPRYLIKTRGQQVTLSCSPISGHRSVSWYQQTPGQGLQFLFEYFSETQRNKGNFPGRFSGRQFSNSRSEMNVSTLELGDSALYLCASSLGSGYSIQYFGAGTRLSVL.

CDR3 loop: CASSRSDRPHGELFF. The CDR3, as DNA: TGTGCCAGCAGCCGATCAGACAGGCCCCACGGGGAGCTGTTTTTT. The genes are TRBV28 and TRBJ2-2; possibly TRBD1 for D (6 bases). Between the trimmed V and J ends, which lost 6 bases and 7 bases, there was a span of 18 bases. This CDR3 contains 15 residues. The germline gives CDR1 MDHEN, CDR2 SYDVKM.